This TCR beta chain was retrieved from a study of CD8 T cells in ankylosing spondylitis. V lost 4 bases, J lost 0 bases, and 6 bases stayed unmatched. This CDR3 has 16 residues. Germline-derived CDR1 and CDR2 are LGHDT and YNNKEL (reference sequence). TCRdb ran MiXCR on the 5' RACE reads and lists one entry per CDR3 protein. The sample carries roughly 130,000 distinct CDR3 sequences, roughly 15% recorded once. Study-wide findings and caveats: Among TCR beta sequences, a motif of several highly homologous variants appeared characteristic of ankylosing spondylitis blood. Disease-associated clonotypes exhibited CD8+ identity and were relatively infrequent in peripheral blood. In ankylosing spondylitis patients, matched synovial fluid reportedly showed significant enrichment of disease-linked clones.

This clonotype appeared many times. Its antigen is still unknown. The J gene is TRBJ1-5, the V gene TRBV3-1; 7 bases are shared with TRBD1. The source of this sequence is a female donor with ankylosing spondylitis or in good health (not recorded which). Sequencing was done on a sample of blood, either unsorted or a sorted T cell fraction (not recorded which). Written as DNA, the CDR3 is TGTGCCAGCAGCCGCGGGACAGTTAATAGCAATCAGCCCCAGCATTTT. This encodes CASSRGTVNSNQPQHF. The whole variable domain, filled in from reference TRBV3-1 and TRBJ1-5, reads DTAVSQTPKYLVTQMGNDKSIKCEQNLGHDTMYWYKQDSKKFLKIMFSYNNKELIINETVPNRFSPKSPDKAHLNLHINSLELGDSAVYFCASSRGTVNSNQPQHFGDGTRLSIL.